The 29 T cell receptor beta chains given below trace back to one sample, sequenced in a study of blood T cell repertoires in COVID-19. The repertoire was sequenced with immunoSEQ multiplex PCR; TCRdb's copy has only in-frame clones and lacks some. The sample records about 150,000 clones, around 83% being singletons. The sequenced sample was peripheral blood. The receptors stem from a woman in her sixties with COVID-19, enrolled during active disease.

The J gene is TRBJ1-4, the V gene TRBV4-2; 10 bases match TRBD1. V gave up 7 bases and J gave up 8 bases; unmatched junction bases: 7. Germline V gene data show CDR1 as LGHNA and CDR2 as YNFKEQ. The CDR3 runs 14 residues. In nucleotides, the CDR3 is TGTGCCAGCAAAATCGGGACAGGGGAGGAAAAACTGTTTTTT. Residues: CASKIGTGEEKLFF.

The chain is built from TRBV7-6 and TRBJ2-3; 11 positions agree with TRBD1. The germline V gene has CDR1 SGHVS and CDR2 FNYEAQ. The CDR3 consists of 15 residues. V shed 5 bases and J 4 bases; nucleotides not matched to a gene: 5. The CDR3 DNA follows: TGTGCCAGCAGCCGGGGGGACAGGGGGTCAGATACGCAGTATTTT. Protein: CASSRGDRGSDTQYF.

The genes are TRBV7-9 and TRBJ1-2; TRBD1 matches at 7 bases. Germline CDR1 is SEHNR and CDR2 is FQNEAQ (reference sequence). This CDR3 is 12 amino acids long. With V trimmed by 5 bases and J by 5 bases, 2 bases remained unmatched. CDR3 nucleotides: TGTGCCAGCAGCCCACAGGGGTATGGCTACACCTTC. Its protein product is CASSPQGYGYTF.

CDR3 DNA: TGTGCCAGCAGCCTGACAGGGGGTGGTGGCTACACCTTC. The encoded protein is CASSLTGGGGYTF. The rearrangement joins TRBV6-5 to TRBJ1-2; 9 bases match TRBD1. Germline CDR1 MNHEY, CDR2 SVGAGI. The CDR3 contains 13 residues. The J segment lost 7 bases and the V segment lost 6 bases, leaving 6 bases of the junction unmatched.

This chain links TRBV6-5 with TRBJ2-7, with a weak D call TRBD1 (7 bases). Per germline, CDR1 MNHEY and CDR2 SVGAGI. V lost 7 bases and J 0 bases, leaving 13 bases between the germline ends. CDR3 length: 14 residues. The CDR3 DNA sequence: TGTGCCAGCATAAGGGGGGACAGCTCCTACGAGCAGTACGTC. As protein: CASIRGDSSYEQYV.

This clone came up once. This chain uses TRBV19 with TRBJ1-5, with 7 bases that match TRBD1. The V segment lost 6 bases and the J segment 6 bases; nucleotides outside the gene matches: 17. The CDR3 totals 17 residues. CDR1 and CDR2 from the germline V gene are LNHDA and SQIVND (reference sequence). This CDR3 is CASSMSRGMSAGQPQHF. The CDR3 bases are TGTGCCAGTAGCATGAGCAGGGGGATGAGTGCAGGTCAGCCCCAGCATTTT.

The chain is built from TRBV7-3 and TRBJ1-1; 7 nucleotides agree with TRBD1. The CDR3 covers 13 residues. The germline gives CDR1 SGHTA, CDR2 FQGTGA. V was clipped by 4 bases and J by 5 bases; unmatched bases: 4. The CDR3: CASSSRGYTEAFF. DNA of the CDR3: TGTGCCAGCAGCTCCAGGGGGTATACTGAAGCTTTCTTT.

CDR3 amino acids: CASSLTGGGTEAFF. The CDR3 nucleotides are TGTGCCAGCAGCTTAACAGGGGGTGGAACTGAAGCTTTCTTT. This sequence joins TRBV7-3 and TRBJ1-1, with a possible D match to TRBD1 (6 bases). Germline lookup yields CDR1 SGHTA and CDR2 FQGTGA. The CDR3 spans 14 residues. Trimming took 0 bases from V and 5 from J, leaving 10 bases between them.

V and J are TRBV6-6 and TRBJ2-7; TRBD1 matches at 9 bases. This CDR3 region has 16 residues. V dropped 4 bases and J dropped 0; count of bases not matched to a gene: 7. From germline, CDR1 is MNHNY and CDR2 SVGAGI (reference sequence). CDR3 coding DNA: TGTGCCAGCAGTTCATCCGGGACAGGGTTCTCCTACGAGCAGTACTTC. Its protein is CASSSSGTGFSYEQYF.

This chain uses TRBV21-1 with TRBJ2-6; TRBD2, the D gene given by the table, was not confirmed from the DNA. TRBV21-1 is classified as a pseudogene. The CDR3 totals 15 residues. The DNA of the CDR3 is TGTGCCAGCAGTCGGCGGTGCTTTGGGGCCAACGTCCTGACTTTC. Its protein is CASSRRCFGANVLTF.

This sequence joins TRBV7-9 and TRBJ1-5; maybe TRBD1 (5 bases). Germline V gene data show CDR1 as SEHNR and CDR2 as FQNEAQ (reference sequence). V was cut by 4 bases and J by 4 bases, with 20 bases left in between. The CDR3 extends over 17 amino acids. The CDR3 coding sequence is TGTGCCAGCAGCTCCTACTTTCTGGGGGGTCAAAATCAGCCCCAGCATTTT. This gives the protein CASSSYFLGGQNQPQHF.

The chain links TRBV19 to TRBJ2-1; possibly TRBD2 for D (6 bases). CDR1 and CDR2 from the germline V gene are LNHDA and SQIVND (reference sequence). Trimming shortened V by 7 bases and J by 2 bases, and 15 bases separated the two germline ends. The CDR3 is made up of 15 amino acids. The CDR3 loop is CASKVVAAAYNEQFF. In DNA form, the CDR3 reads TGTGCCAGTAAGGTCGTAGCGGCCGCCTACAATGAGCAGTTCTTC.

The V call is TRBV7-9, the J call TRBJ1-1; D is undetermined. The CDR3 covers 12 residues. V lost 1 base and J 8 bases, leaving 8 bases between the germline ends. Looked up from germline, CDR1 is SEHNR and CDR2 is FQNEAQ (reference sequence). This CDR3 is CASSLDWREAFF. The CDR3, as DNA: TGTGCCAGCAGCTTAGACTGGCGGGAAGCTTTCTTT. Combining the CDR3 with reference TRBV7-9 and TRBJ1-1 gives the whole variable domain DTGVSQNPRHKITKRGQNVTFRCDPISEHNRLYWYRQTLGQGPEFLTYFQNEAQLEKSRLLSDRFSAERPKGSFSTLEIQRTEQGDSAMYLCASSLDWREAFFGQGTRLTVV.

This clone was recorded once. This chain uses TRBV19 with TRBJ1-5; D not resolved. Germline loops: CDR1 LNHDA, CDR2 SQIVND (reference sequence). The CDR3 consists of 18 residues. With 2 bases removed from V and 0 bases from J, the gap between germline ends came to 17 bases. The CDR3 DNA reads TGTGCCAGTAGTATAAACCCCCGACTGGTTTATAGCAATCAGCCCCAGCATTTT. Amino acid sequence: CASSINPRLVYSNQPQHF.

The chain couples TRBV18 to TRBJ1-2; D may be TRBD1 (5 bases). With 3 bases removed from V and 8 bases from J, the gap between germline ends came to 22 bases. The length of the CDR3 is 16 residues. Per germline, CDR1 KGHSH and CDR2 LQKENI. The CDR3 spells CASSPQQTVQGRGYTF. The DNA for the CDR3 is TGTGCCAGCTCACCCCAGCAGACCGTGCAGGGTCGCGGCTACACCTTC.

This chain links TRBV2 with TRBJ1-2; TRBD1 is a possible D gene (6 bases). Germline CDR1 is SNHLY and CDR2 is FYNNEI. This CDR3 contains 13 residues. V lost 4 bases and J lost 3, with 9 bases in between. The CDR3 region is CASSGQGYYGYTF. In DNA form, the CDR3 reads TGTGCCAGCAGTGGTCAGGGGTACTATGGCTACACCTTC.

CDR3 loop: CASSPGGKNTDTQYF. The DNA for the CDR3 is TGCGCCAGCAGCCCAGGGGGAAAAAACACAGATACGCAGTATTTT. This rearrangement joins TRBV5-1 to TRBJ2-3; TRBD1 matches 7 bases. From germline, CDR1 is SGHRS and CDR2 YFSETQ. With V trimmed by 4 bases and J by 2 bases, 7 bases remained unmatched. The CDR3 is made up of 15 amino acids. The whole variable domain, filled in from reference TRBV5-1 and TRBJ2-3, reads KAGVTQTPRYLIKTRGQQVTLSCSPISGHRSVSWYQQTPGQGLQFLFEYFSETQRNKGNFPGRFSGRQFSNSRSEMNVSTLELGDSALYLCASSPGGKNTDTQYFGPGTRLTVL.

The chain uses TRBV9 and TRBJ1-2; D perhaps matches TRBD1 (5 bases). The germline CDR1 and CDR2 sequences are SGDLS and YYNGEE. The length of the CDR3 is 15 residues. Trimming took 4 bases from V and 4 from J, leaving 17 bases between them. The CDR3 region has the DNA TGTGCCAGCAGCTTAACAAGCGGGGCTCTCTATGGCTACACCTTC. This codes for CASSLTSGALYGYTF.

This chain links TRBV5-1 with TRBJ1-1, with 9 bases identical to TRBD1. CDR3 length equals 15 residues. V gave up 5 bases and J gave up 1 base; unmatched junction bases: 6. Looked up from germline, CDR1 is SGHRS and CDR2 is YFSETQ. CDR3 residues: CASRGTGQGNTEAFF. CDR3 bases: TGCGCCAGCAGAGGGACAGGGCAGGGGAACACTGAAGCTTTCTTT.

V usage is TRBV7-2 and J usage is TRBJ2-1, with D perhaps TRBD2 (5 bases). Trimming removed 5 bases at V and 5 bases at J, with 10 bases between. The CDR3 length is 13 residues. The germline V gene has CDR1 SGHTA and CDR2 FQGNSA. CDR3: CASSHRRDNEQFF. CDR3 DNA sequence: TGTGCCAGCAGCCATCGGCGGGACAATGAGCAGTTCTTC.

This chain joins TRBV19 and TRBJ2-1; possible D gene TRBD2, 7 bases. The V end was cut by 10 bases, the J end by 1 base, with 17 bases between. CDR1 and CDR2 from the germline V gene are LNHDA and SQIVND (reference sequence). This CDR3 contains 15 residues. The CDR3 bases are TGTGCCACAATTATGGGGGGGGCGTCCTACAATGAGCAGTTCTTC. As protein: CATIMGGASYNEQFF. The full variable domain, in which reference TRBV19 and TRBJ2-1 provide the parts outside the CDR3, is DGGITQSPKYLFRKEGQNVTLSCEQNLNHDAMYWYRQDPGQGLRLIYYSQIVNDFQKGDIAEGYSVSREKKESFPLTVTSAQKNPTAFYLCATIMGGASYNEQFFGPGTRLTVL.

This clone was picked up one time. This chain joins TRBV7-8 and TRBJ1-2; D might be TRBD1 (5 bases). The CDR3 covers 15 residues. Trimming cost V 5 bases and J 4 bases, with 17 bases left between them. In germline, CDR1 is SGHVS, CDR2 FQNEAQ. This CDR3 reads CASSQRQLPLYGYTF. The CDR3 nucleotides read TGTGCCAGCAGCCAACGACAGCTACCCCTCTATGGCTACACCTTC.

CDR3 residues: CASSTEGPYNSPLHF. The DNA for the CDR3 is TGTGCCAGCAGTACTGAGGGTCCCTATAATTCACCCCTCCACTTT. The rearrangement uses TRBV6-5 and TRBJ1-6; unclear D gene. The CDR3 loop spans 15 amino acids. Per the germline V gene, CDR1 is MNHEY and CDR2 is SVGAGI. Trimming removed 5 bases from V and 2 bases from J, with 10 bases in between.

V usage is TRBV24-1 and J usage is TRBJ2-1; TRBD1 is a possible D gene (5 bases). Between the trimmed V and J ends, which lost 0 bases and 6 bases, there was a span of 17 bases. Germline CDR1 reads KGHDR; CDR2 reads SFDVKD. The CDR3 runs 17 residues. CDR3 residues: CATSDLQGDSPLNEQFF. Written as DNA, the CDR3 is TGTGCCACCAGTGATTTGCAAGGTGACAGCCCGCTCAATGAGCAGTTCTTC.

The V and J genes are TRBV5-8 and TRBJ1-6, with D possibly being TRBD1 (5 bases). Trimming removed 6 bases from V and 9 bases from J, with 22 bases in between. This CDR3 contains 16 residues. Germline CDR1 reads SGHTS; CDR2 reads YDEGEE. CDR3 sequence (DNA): TGTGCCAGCACCTACCCGACACGGGGGAATGTTTCACCCCTCCACTTT. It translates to CASTYPTRGNVSPLHF.

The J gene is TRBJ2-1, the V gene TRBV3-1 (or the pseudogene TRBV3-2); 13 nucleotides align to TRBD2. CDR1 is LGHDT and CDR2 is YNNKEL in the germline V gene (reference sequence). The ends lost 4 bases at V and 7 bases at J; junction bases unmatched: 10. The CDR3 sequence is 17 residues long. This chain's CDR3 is CASSLSWTSGSGNEQFF. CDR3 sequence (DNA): TGTGCCAGCAGCCTGTCCTGGACTAGCGGGAGTGGTAATGAGCAGTTCTTC.

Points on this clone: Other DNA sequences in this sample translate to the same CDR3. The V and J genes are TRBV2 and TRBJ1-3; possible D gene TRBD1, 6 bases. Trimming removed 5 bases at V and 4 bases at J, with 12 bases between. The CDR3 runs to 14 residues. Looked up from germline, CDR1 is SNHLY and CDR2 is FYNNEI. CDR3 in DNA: TGTGCCAGCAGTTACAGGGCGGCAGGAAACACCATATATTTT. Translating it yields CASSYRAAGNTIYF.

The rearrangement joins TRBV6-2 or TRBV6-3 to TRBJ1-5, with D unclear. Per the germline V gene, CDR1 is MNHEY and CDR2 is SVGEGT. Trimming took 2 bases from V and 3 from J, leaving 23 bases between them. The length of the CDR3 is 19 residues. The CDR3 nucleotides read TGTGCCAGCAGTTACCATACCAATGGTAGGTCAGGCCCCAATCAGCCCCAGCATTTT. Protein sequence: CASSYHTNGRSGPNQPQHF.

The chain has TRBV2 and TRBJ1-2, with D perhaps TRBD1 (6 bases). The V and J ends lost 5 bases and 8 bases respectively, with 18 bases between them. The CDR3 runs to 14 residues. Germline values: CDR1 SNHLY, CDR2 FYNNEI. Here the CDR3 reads CASSPQGLFNGYTF. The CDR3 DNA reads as TGTGCCAGCAGTCCACAGGGCCTCTTTAACGGCTACACCTTC.